There are many counts of the clone carrying this TCR beta chain. Its target is not known. This specimen comes from a study of human T cells and chemical hapten exposure. Study-wide background: The patient population, which was mostly female, had alopecia areata, totalis or universalis. The study's findings and limits: Patch test score rose with PT1 expanded TCRs, significant at 8, 16, 32, not 4. As the donors had alopecia, their immune response may differ from healthy people's.

MiXCR, applied by TCRdb to the RACE reads, yields one record per CDR3 protein. Counted here are approximately 75,000 distinct CDR3 sequences, about 9% occurring once; the ten biggest clones make up 3% to 4.5%. The time point here: patch test 2, 6 weeks after DPC sensitization. Treatment reported: therapeutic diphenylcyclopropenone sensitization with weekly scalp DPC. Suited to DPC and affected by alopecia, the donors ranged from 18 to 70 years old. There are 16 residues in the CDR3. The germline CDR1 and CDR2 sequences are SEHNR and FQNEAQ (reference sequence). V shed 2 bases and J shed 0 bases, with 11 bases lying between them.

The clonotype originates from a woman between 50 and 59 years old with alopecia areata. Some clones in this sample may be carry-over from other donors' samples. This specimen was whole blood, taken in connection with sensitization to the hapten diphenylcyclopropenone (DPC). The rearrangement links TRBV7-9 to TRBJ1-3; no reliable D call. The CDR3 protein is CASSLIMDSSGNTIYF. The CDR3 bases are TGTGCCAGCAGCTTAATTATGGACTCCTCTGGAAACACCATATATTTT.